The present T cell receptor beta chain was sequenced within a study of CD8 T cells in Susac syndrome. Random-hexamer reverse transcription was applied to about 0.5 to 1 ug RNA. TCR beta CDR3 was amplified by immunoSEQ covering 54 Vbeta and 13 Jbeta. TCRdb redid the calling of the immunoSEQ multiplex PCR reads with MiXCR, one entry per CDR3 protein. The top ten hold roughly 0.15% of the sample, which has more than 110,000 distinct CDR3 sequences, more than 85% seen once. Germline values: CDR1 SGHRS, CDR2 YFSETQ. The CDR3 sequence is 15 residues long. V lost 0 bases and J 1 base, leaving 11 bases between the germline ends.

The TCR comes from a human donor with Susac syndrome. The sequenced sample was CD4+ T cells from PBMCs. The gene calls are TRBV5-1 and TRBJ2-7; D might be TRBD1 (6 bases). In DNA form, the CDR3 reads TGCGCCAGCAGCTTGGACCCAGGGGTTTCCTACGAGCAGTACTTC. Its translation: CASSLDPGVSYEQYF. The full variable domain, completed using reference TRBV5-1 and TRBJ2-7, is KAGVTQTPRYLIKTRGQQVTLSCSPISGHRSVSWYQQTPGQGLQFLFEYFSETQRNKGNFPGRFSGRQFSNSRSEMNVSTLELGDSALYLCASSLDPGVSYEQYFGPGTRLTVT.